The T cell receptor (beta chain) described here comes from a study of technical replicates of blood from several donors. In germline, CDR1 is SNHLY, CDR2 FYNNEI. This CDR3 has 14 residues. V lost 4 bases to trimming and J lost 4 bases, with 10 bases between them. Measured with immunoSEQ multiplex PCR; TCRdb has only the in-frame clones, and not every one. The data contain about 76,000 clones, 91% of them singletons. The material sequenced was T cells isolated from PBMCs. This sequence was found in a human donor in good health. The rearrangement links TRBV2 to TRBJ2-2, with D maybe TRBD1 (6 bases). DNA for the CDR3: TGTGCCAGCAGTGCACAGGGCAGCACCGGGGAGCTGTTTTTT. Encoded protein: CASSAQGSTGELFF.